The text below deals with one T cell receptor beta chain. This entry is derived from a study of cytomegalovirus exposure and HLA in healthy donors. Vbeta (60) and Jbeta (13) primers were used in the PCR. Data came from immunoSEQ multiplex PCR; TCRdb stores just in-frame clones and leaves some out. The top ten clones hold around an eighth of a sample with more than 95,000 clones, approximately 74% of them seen once. Germline CDR1 is MNHEY and CDR2 is SVGAGI. Trimming cost V 4 bases and J 2 bases; bases outside gene matches: 6. CDR3 length: 15 residues. This rearrangement joins TRBV6-5 to TRBJ2-7; 9 bases are a match to TRBD1. The receptor comes from a woman between 65 and 79 years old in good health and CMV-seropositive. Sequencing was done on a sample of PBMCs. CDR3 residues: CASSSLRDRAYEQYF. The CDR3 coding sequence is TGTGCCAGCAGTTCCCTGCGGGACAGGGCCTACGAGCAGTACTTC.